This T cell receptor (beta chain) stems from a study of T cell responses to AZD1222 COVID-19 vaccine. Profiling relied on immunoSEQ multiplex PCR, and the TCRdb table lists in-frame clones only, not all of them. The table lists about 150,000 clones, about nine tenths of them singletons. Material: peripheral blood, obtained on day 0 of MenACWY control vaccination. This receptor was taken from an adult in good health.

CDR3 DNA sequence: TGTGCCAGTAGTATAGAGGGGGACAGGGGTTCCTACAATGAGCAGTTCTTC. It yields the protein CASSIEGDRGSYNEQFF. This chain uses TRBV19 with TRBJ2-1; TRBD1 matches at 10 bases. CDR3 size: 17 residues. CDR1 LNHDA and CDR2 SQIVND come from the germline V gene (reference sequence). V was pared by 0 bases and J by 1 base, with 3 bases of the junction left unmatched.